This T cell receptor beta chain is from a study of beta chain features in type 1 diabetes. With V trimmed by 4 bases and J by 2 bases, 5 bases remained unmatched. CDR3 size: 16 residues. Germline CDR1 and CDR2: SGHNT and YYREEE (reference sequence). Isolated RNA was reverse transcribed in full, so expressed TCRB transcripts were sequenced. Sequencing was performed with immunoSEQ multiplex PCR; in TCRdb, only in-frame clones are kept and a portion is missing. The sample includes about 620,000 clones, roughly a sixth of them seen just once. The chain employs TRBV5-4 and TRBJ1-4, with 10 bases fitting TRBD1. Sequencing was carried out using naive CD4+ T cells from blood. The clonotype originates from a man aged 18 to 30 in good health. This CDR3 reads CASSRDRGGTNEKLFF. For the CDR3, the DNA is TGTGCCAGCAGCCGGGACAGGGGAGGCACTAATGAAAAACTGTTTTTT.